Listed here are 8 T cell receptor beta chains from one sample, sequenced in a study of cytomegalovirus exposure and HLA in healthy donors (dated by TCRdb to the late 2010s). The library relied on the immunoSEQ multiplex PCR assay. A mixture of 60 forward primers for TCR Vbeta segments and 13 reverse primers for TCR Jbeta segments was used in the multiplex PCR. In its TCRdb copy, this immuneACCESS table keeps in-frame sequences only and misses some clones. Where compared with another copy, unresolved V genes explain less than half of these, and the others have no known cause. In all, the sample holds some 150,000 clones, and approximately 78% of those were seen once. Clones ranked in the top ten supply roughly 7.5% of the sample. The sample comprised PBMCs. These TCRs come from a woman in her twenties or thirties in good health and CMV-seropositive.

Remarks on this clone: An end of the junction does not agree with germline; a read error may underlie this. The chain couples TRBV7-9 to TRBJ1-1; D uncertain. Germline V CDR1 and CDR2: SEHNR, FQNEAQ (reference sequence). CDR3 size: 12 residues. CDR3 loop: CSSSLVQAEAFF. The CDR3 region has the DNA TGTTCCAGCAGCTTAGTTCAGGCTGAAGCTTTCTTT.

The chain is built from TRBV7-9 and TRBJ1-1; the D gene is possibly TRBD1 (6 bases). Trimming left V 5 bases short and J 3 bases short, with 13 bases between. This CDR3 comprises 14 residues. Germline V gene data show CDR1 as SEHNR and CDR2 as FQNEAQ (reference sequence). The CDR3 nucleotides read TGTGCCAGCAGCACAGGACAGTTTCACACTGAAGCTTTCTTT. It translates to CASSTGQFHTEAFF.

The V gene is TRBV4-2, the J gene TRBJ2-5; TRBD2 aligns across 8 bases. V gave up 0 bases and J gave up 9 bases; unmatched junction bases: 9. Germline V CDR1 and CDR2: LGHNA, YNFKEQ. The CDR3 is 15 amino acids. CDR3 coding DNA: TGTGCCAGCAGCCAAGACCCGGGACTAGTTCTCCCCCAGTACTTC. Encoded protein: CASSQDPGLVLPQYF.

This rearrangement joins TRBV5-4 to TRBJ1-2; D gene uncertain. The CDR3 is 14 residues long. Looked up from germline, CDR1 is SGHNT and CDR2 is YYREEE (reference sequence). The ends were cut back, 0 bases at V and 3 bases at J, with 9 bases in the middle. CDR3 nucleotide sequence: TGTGCCAGCAGCTTGGGGGAGGGCTACTATGGCTACACCTTC. Translated: CASSLGEGYYGYTF.

The gene calls are TRBV6-5 and TRBJ1-2, with no clear D. The length of the CDR3 is 13 residues. Trimming removed 5 bases at V and 8 bases at J, with 15 bases between. Germline loops: CDR1 MNHEY, CDR2 SVGAGI. In DNA, the CDR3 is TGTGCCAGCAGTAACAGCGGCGGGGAGGGCTACACCTTC. Its translation: CASSNSGGEGYTF.

The CDR3 is CAWSGTSGVTNTGELFF. The CDR3 nucleotides read TGTGCCTGGAGTGGGACTAGCGGGGTCACGAACACCGGGGAGCTGTTTTTT. The chain is built from TRBV30 and TRBJ2-2; TRBD2 matches at 12 bases. Germline CDR1 reads GTSNPN; CDR2 reads SVGIG (reference sequence). The J segment lost 0 bases and the V segment lost 1 base, leaving 3 bases of the junction unmatched. The CDR3 contains 17 residues.

This clone was detected only a few times. The chain links TRBV7-3 to TRBJ1-2, with D possibly matching TRBD1 (5 bases). V gave up 0 bases and J gave up 6 bases, with 14 bases separating them. This CDR3 comprises 15 residues. Germline-derived CDR1 and CDR2 are SGHTA and FQGTGA. CDR3 sequence (DNA): TGTGCCAGCAGCTTAACGCCTGGGGCGGTAGATGGCTACACCTTC. Translating it yields CASSLTPGAVDGYTF.

The V gene is TRBV9, the J gene TRBJ2-5, with 9 nucleotides matching TRBD2. This CDR3 is built from 20 residues. V was clipped by 4 bases and J by 1 base; unmatched bases: 20. Germline CDR1 SGDLS, CDR2 YYNGEE. The CDR3 region is CASSHPLGRGGLTFQETQYF. CDR3 DNA: TGTGCCAGCAGCCACCCTTTAGGGCGGGGGGGCCTGACGTTCCAAGAGACCCAGTACTTC. Complete variable domain (other parts from reference TRBV9 and TRBJ2-5): DSGVTQTPKHLITATGQRVTLRCSPRSGDLSVYWYQQSLDQGLQFLIQYYNGEERAKGNILERFSAQQFPDLHSELNLSSLELGDSALYFCASSHPLGRGGLTFQETQYFGPGTRLLVL.